This entry is about one TCR beta chain. Its antigen is not known. This specimen comes from a study of T cell responses to AZD1222 COVID-19 vaccine. Regarding the study as a whole: Clonal diversity may have been underestimated in mostly white British donors.

Clones were read by immunoSEQ multiplex PCR, and TCRdb kept only the in-frame ones, dropping some. The data contain tens of thousands of clones, 70% to 90% of them seen just once; the ten biggest clones take up 6.9%. The CDR3 has 14 residues. Germline V CDR1 and CDR2: MNHEY, SVGEGT. Trimming stripped 3 bases from V and 3 bases from J, with 12 bases between. J is TRBJ2-7 and V is TRBV6-2 or TRBV6-3; D is uncertain. The specimen was peripheral blood, collected 28 days after the second AZD1222 dose. The clonotype was recovered from an adult who received the AZD1222 COVID-19 vaccine. The CDR3 loop reads CASSYEVPGYEQYF. The CDR3 nucleotides read TGTGCCAGCAGTTATGAGGTCCCGGGCTACGAGCAGTACTTC.